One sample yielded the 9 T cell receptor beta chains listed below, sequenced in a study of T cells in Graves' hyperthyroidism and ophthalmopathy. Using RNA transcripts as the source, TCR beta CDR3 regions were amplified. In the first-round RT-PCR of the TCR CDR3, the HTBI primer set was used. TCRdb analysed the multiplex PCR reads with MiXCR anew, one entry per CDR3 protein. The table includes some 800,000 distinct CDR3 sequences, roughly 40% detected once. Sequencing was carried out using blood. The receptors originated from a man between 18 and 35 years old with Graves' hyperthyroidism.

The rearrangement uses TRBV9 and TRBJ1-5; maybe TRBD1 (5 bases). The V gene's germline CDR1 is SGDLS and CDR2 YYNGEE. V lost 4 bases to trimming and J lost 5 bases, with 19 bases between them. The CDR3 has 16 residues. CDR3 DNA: TGTGCCAGCAGCTTGGGCAGGGAAGCCCCCCATCAGCCCCAGCATTTT. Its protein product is CASSLGREAPHQPQHF.

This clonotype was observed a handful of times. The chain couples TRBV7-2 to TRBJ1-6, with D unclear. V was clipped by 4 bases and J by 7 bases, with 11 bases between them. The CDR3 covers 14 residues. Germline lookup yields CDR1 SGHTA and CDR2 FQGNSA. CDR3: CASSSKGGNSPLHF. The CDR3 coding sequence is TGTGCCAGCAGCTCGAAGGGAGGCAATTCACCCCTCCACTTT.

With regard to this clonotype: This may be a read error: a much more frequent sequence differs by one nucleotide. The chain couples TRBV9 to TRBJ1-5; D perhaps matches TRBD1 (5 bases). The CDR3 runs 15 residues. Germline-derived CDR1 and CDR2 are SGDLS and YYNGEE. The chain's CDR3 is CASSVGGDRNKPQHF. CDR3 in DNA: TGTGCCAGCAGCGTTGGAGGGGACCGCAATAAGCCCCAGCATTTT.

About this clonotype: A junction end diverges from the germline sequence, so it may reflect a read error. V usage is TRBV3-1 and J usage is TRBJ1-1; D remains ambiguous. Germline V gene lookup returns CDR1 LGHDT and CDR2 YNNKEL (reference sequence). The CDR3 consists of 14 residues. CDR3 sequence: CASSQENMNTEASF. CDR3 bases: TGTGCCAGCAGCCAAGAAAACATGAACACTGAAGCTTCCTTT. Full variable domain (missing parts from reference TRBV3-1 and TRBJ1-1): DTAVSQTPKYLVTQMGNDKSIKCEQNLGHDTMYWYKQDSKKFLKIMFSYNNKELIINETVPNRFSPKSPDKAHLNLHINSLELGDSAVYFCASSQENMNTEASFGQGTRLTVV.

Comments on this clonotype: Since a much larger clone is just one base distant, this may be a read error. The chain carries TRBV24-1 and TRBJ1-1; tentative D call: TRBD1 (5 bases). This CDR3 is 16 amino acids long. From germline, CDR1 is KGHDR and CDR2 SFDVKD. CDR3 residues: CATSDRSRDMNIEAFF. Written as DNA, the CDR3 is TGTGCCACCAGTGACCGCTCCAGGGATATGAACATTGAAGCTTTCTTT.

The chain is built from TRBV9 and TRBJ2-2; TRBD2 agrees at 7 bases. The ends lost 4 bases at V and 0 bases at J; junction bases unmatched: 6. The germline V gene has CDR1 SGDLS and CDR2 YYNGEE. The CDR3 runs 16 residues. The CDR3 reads CASSPGGTANTGELFF. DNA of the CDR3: TGTGCCAGCAGCCCGGGGGGAACAGCGAACACCGGGGAGCTGTTTTTT.

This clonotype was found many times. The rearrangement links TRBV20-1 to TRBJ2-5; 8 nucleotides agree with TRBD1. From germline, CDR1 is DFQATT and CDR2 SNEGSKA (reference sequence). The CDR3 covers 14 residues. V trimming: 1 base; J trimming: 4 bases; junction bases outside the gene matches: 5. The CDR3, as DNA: TGCAGTGCTAGAGGAGACAGGGGTCCAGAGACCCAGTACTTC. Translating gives CSARGDRGPETQYF.

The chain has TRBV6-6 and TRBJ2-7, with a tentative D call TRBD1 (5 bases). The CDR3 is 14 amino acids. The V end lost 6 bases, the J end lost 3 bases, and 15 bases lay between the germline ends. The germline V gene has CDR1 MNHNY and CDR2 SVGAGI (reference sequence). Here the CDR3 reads CASRTPGQSYEQYF. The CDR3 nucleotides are TGTGCCAGCAGAACCCCCGGACAAAGCTACGAGCAGTACTTC.

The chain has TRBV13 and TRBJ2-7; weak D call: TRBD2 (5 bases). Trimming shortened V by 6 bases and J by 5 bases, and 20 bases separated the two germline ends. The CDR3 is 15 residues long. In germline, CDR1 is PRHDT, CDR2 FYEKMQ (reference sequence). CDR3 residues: CASSRIEVGKDEQYF. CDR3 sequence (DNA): TGTGCCAGCAGTCGGATAGAGGTCGGGAAGGACGAGCAGTACTTC.